These 7 T cell receptor beta chains originate from one sample sequenced in a study of OX40 agonist ivuxolimab in advanced cancers. Only in-frame clones appear in the TCRdb table, and some are missing; sequencing was by immunoSEQ multiplex PCR. Here the sample spans 45,000 to 65,000 clones, around 85% being singletons. The sequenced sample was CD4+ or CD8+ T cells sorted from blood, obtained in a trial of the OX40 agonist ivuxolimab. Source of these receptors: an adult with an advanced solid tumor such as melanoma, head and neck, liver or kidney cancer.

The chain joins TRBV12-5 to TRBJ2-1; 10 nucleotides align to TRBD1. The V and J ends lost 2 bases and 5 bases, in that order; junction bases with no gene match: 3. This CDR3 is 15 amino acids long. Per the germline V gene, CDR1 is LGHNT and CDR2 is FRNRAP. DNA for the CDR3: TGTGCTAGTGGTTTGTCGACAGGGGGCCACAATGAGCAGTTCTTC. It is translated as CASGLSTGGHNEQFF.

The gene calls are TRBV5-1 and TRBJ2-5; D is unresolved. Looked up from germline, CDR1 is SGHRS and CDR2 is YFSETQ. The CDR3 spans 14 residues. The V end lost 0 bases, the J end lost 0 bases, and 6 bases lay between the germline ends. The CDR3 sequence is CASSLGQNQETQYF. DNA for the CDR3: TGCGCCAGCAGCTTGGGTCAGAACCAAGAGACCCAGTACTTC.

The rearrangement uses TRBV11-2 and TRBJ1-4; unclear D gene. This CDR3 is built from 15 residues. Trimming took off 4 bases at V and 0 bases at J, with 9 bases between the two ends. Germline V gene lookup returns CDR1 SGHAT and CDR2 FQNNGV. The chain's CDR3 is CASSSRGTTNEKLFF. DNA for the CDR3: TGTGCCAGCAGCTCAAGAGGGACAACTAATGAAAAACTGTTTTTT.

V gene TRBV14 combines with J gene TRBJ1-1; possible D gene TRBD1, 5 bases. Per the germline V gene, CDR1 is SGHDN and CDR2 is FVKESK. Trimming left V 3 bases short and J 6 bases short, with 8 bases between. CDR3 length: 12 amino acids. The CDR3 nucleotides are TGTGCCAGCAGCCACGGGGGTCCTGAAGCTTTCTTT. Amino acids: CASSHGGPEAFF.

CDR3 sequence: CASSTGGGIEKLFF. The CDR3 DNA reads TGTGCCAGCAGCACCGGAGGGGGCATTGAAAAACTGTTTTTT. This chain joins TRBV7-9 and TRBJ1-4; 7 nucleotides agree with TRBD1. V shed 5 bases, J shed 7 bases, and the junction held 7 bases outside the gene matches. The CDR3 has 14 amino acids. CDR1 is SEHNR, CDR2 FQNEAQ, per germline (reference sequence).

The chain carries TRBV19 and TRBJ2-2; D is possibly TRBD1 (7 bases). Per the germline V gene, CDR1 is LNHDA and CDR2 is SQIVND (reference sequence). V lost 1 base and J 6 bases, leaving 12 bases between the germline ends. The CDR3 has 15 amino acids. The CDR3 protein is CASSIAGGLAGELFF. The CDR3 nucleotides read TGTGCCAGTAGTATAGCAGGGGGGCTGGCCGGGGAGCTGTTTTTT.

The J gene is TRBJ2-1, the V gene TRBV6-1; D perhaps matches TRBD1 (7 bases). The CDR3 extends over 15 amino acids. The germline V gene encodes CDR1 MNHNS and CDR2 SASEGT. The V gene lost 6 bases and the J gene lost 6 bases, with 18 bases spanning the gap. CDR3 DNA: TGTGCCAGCAGCCCCACTCGGCGGGACAGCAATGAGCAGTTCTTC. It encodes CASSPTRRDSNEQFF.